The next 23 T cell receptor beta chains were all read from a single sample in a study of T cells in Graves' hyperthyroidism and ophthalmopathy (dated by TCRdb to 2018 to 2020). The library was obtained by multiplex PCR. Data came from an Illumina HiSeq 2000. The TCR beta CDR3 regions were amplified from RNA transcripts. For the first round of RT-PCR on the TCR CDR3, the HTBI primer set was used together with the Qiagen OneStep RT-PCR kit. Using fastp trimming at Q25 and MiXCR clonotype assembly, TCRdb reanalyzed the public sequencing data and kept in-frame beta chains. Records with the same CDR3 protein are collapsed into one entry carrying the most frequent genes and DNA. This sample is represented by roughly 840,000 distinct CDR3 sequences; more than 30% of them were singletons. The top ten constitute about 9% of the sample. The sequenced sample was blood. These receptors were obtained from a man younger than 30 with Graves' hyperthyroidism.

The chain couples TRBV10-3 to TRBJ2-5; TRBD2 matches at 7 bases. This CDR3 region has 15 residues. V lost 2 bases, J lost 5 bases, and 8 bases stayed unmatched. The germline CDR1 and CDR2 sequences are ENHRY and SYGVKD. Written as DNA, the CDR3 is TGTGCCATCAGTGAGGTAGTGGGGGGGAAGGAGACCCAGTACTTC. It encodes CAISEVVGGKETQYF.

The V call is TRBV6-6, the J call TRBJ1-2; perhaps TRBD1 as D (5 bases). CDR1 and CDR2 (germline): MNHNY, SVGAGI (reference sequence). There are 14 residues in the CDR3. Trimming left V 9 bases short and J 8 bases short, with 22 bases between. This chain's CDR3 is CARHPPETGSGYTF. Here the CDR3 DNA reads TGTGCCAGGCACCCTCCGGAAACAGGCAGCGGCTACACCTTC.

The table lists this clonotype with many counts. The chain has TRBV7-2 and TRBJ1-1; 7 positions match TRBD1. The CDR3 length is 14 residues. V gave up 5 bases and J gave up 6 bases; unmatched junction bases: 9. Germline V gene sequence: CDR1 SGHTA, CDR2 FQGNSA. The CDR3, as DNA: TGTGCCAGCAGCGCGCGCCGGGACAGTCCTGAAGCTTTCTTT. Residues: CASSARRDSPEAFF.

In this sample, this clonotype turned up a few times. At one of its ends the junction is not consistent with the germline gene, which may arise from a read error. The chain employs TRBV10-3 and TRBJ1-3; no firm D call. The CDR3 loop spans 14 amino acids. Germline V gene data show CDR1 as ENHRY and CDR2 as SYGVKD. The chain's CDR3 is CASSEADAWDTIYF. In nucleotides, the CDR3 is TGTGCCAGCAGTGAGGCGGATGCTTGGGACACCATATATTTT.

This rearrangement joins TRBV6-5 to TRBJ1-5; TRBD1 agrees at 7 bases. J was trimmed by 6 bases and V by 0 bases; bases with no gene match: 8. The CDR3 runs to 16 residues. Per germline, CDR1 MNHEY and CDR2 SVGAGI. CDR3 nucleotide sequence: TGTGCCAGCAGTTACTCTGGGGGACAGCGGGGTCAGCCCCAGCATTTT. As protein: CASSYSGGQRGQPQHF.

This clonotype was seen more than once but under ten times. The chain recombines TRBV4-2 with TRBJ2-6; D unresolved. Germline CDR1 and CDR2: LGHNA and YNFKEQ. V was shortened by 2 bases and J by 1 base, with 9 bases between the two germline ends. The CDR3 has 16 residues. CDR3 DNA: TGTGCCAGCAGCCAAAACCCAGGATCTGGGGCCAACGTCCTGACTTTC. Translating it yields CASSQNPGSGANVLTF.

This clonotype has a count of ten or more. The chain is built from TRBV2 and TRBJ2-7; D call uncertain. The V and J ends lost 4 bases and 2 bases respectively, with 12 bases between them. CDR3 length: 14 residues. The germline V gene encodes CDR1 SNHLY and CDR2 FYNNEI. CDR3 protein: CASSVDHGTYEQYF. Here the CDR3 DNA reads TGTGCCAGCAGTGTTGACCACGGTACCTACGAGCAGTACTTC.

This clonotype has ten or more counts. The chain uses TRBV20-1 and TRBJ1-2; possibly TRBD1 for D (6 bases). Germline CDR1 DFQATT, CDR2 SNEGSKA (reference sequence). The CDR3 runs 12 residues. V shed 7 bases and J shed 6 bases, with 15 bases lying between them. CDR3 coding DNA: TGCAGTGTAGGCAGGGCAGGGGATGGCTACACCTTC. This codes for CSVGRAGDGYTF.

The chain is built from TRBV6-1 and TRBJ2-2; no clear D. V was pared by 6 bases and J by 1 base, with 6 bases between. In germline, CDR1 is MNHNS, CDR2 SASEGT. There are 13 residues in the CDR3. CDR3 nucleotide sequence: TGTGCCAGCAGAAACAAGAACACCGGGGAGCTGTTTTTT. This encodes CASRNKNTGELFF.

Concerning this clonotype: One base away lies a much larger clone, so this may be a sequencing read error. The chain combines TRBV29-1 with TRBJ1-3, with D hard to call. The germline V gene has CDR1 SQVTM and CDR2 ANQGSEA. V was clipped by 6 bases and J by 0 bases, with 3 bases between them. The CDR3 is 11 amino acids. CDR3: CSVISGNTIYF. CDR3 coding DNA: TGCAGCGTCATCTCTGGAAACACCATATATTTT.

The chain links TRBV2 to TRBJ2-7; 10 bases agree with TRBD1. The V gene's germline CDR1 is SNHLY and CDR2 FYNNEI. The CDR3 loop spans 15 amino acids. V dropped 1 base and J dropped 5; count of bases not matched to a gene: 5. The CDR3 loop is CASSEEGQGSHEQYF. The CDR3 coding sequence is TGTGCCAGCAGTGAAGAGGGACAGGGGTCCCACGAGCAGTACTTC.

This clonotype was recorded at least ten times. V gene TRBV20-1 combines with J gene TRBJ2-5; TRBD2 matches at 7 bases. This CDR3 region has 14 residues. Looked up from germline, CDR1 is DFQATT and CDR2 is SNEGSKA (reference sequence). V lost 1 base and J lost 5; bases outside the gene matches: 7. The CDR3 reads CSARVRGKVETQYF. Here the CDR3 DNA reads TGCAGTGCTAGAGTGCGGGGGAAAGTTGAGACCCAGTACTTC.

This clonotype was observed a handful of times. The chain couples TRBV7-9 to TRBJ1-1; 8 bases fit TRBD1. The CDR3 is 16 amino acids. V lost 3 bases to trimming and J lost 4 bases; unmatched junction nucleotides: 10. CDR1 and CDR2 (germline): SEHNR, FQNEAQ (reference sequence). The CDR3 reads CASSLASGGAGTEAFF. CDR3 bases: TGTGCCAGCAGCTTGGCATCAGGGGGCGCGGGCACTGAAGCTTTCTTT.

This clonotype was observed many times. This chain links TRBV7-2 with TRBJ1-6, with 10 nucleotides matching TRBD1. Germline trimming cut 1 base from V and 4 bases from J; bases unmatched to any gene: 1. There are 16 residues in the CDR3. Looked up from germline, CDR1 is SGHTA and CDR2 is FQGNSA. The CDR3 nucleotides are TGTGCCAGCAGCTTAGGGGGACAGGGGTATAATTCACCCCTCCACTTT. This encodes CASSLGGQGYNSPLHF.

V gene TRBV20-1 combines with J gene TRBJ2-3; 8 bases are shared with TRBD2. Germline V gene data show CDR1 as DFQATT and CDR2 as SNEGSKA (reference sequence). J lost 2 bases, V lost 5 bases, and 6 bases had no gene match. The CDR3 has 14 residues. As DNA, the CDR3 is TGCAGTGCTCTTAAGCGGGAGCCCACAGATACGCAGTATTTT. Translated, it gives CSALKREPTDTQYF.

The chain uses TRBV7-2 and TRBJ2-5; 15 bases agree with TRBD2. J gave up 5 bases and V 3 bases, and 13 bases lay outside the gene matches. The CDR3 is 19 amino acids. CDR1 and CDR2 (germline): SGHTA, FQGNSA. Here the CDR3 reads CASSFTGLAGGPGQETQYF. As DNA, the CDR3 is TGTGCCAGCAGCTTTACCGGACTAGCGGGAGGGCCGGGCCAGGAGACCCAGTACTTC. Using reference TRBV7-2 and TRBJ2-5 for the parts outside the CDR3, the full variable domain is GAGVSQSPSNKVTEKGKDVELRCDPISGHTALYWYRQSLGQGLEFLIYFQGNSAPDKSGLPSDRFSAERTGGSVSTLTIQRTQQEDSAVYLCASSFTGLAGGPGQETQYFGPGTRLLVL.

This clonotype was observed a single time. V and J are TRBV7-9 and TRBJ2-7, with 8 bases fitting TRBD1. With 7 bases clipped from V and 1 base from J, the junction kept 6 bases outside the gene matches. The CDR3 runs to 14 residues. CDR1 is SEHNR, CDR2 FQNEAQ, per germline (reference sequence). CDR3 amino acids: CASTSTGESYEQYF. The CDR3 nucleotides are TGTGCCAGCACCTCGACAGGGGAATCCTACGAGCAGTACTTC.

Turning to this clonotype: A read error is possible here, since a much larger clone lies one base away. The V and J genes are TRBV2 and TRBJ1-3; 7 bases are a match to TRBD1. Per germline, CDR1 SNHLY and CDR2 FYNNEI. The CDR3 length is 12 residues. The CDR3 here is CASRDRGNTTYF. As DNA, the CDR3 is TGTGCCAGCCGGGACAGAGGAAACACCACATATTTT.

This clonotype was seen at least ten times. The chain carries TRBV7-9 and TRBJ2-7, with D possibly being TRBD1 (6 bases). The germline V gene encodes CDR1 SEHNR and CDR2 FQNEAQ (reference sequence). The CDR3 totals 14 residues. The V gene lost 3 bases and the J gene lost 2 bases, with 11 bases spanning the gap. The CDR3 reads CASSFYRAAYEQYF. For the CDR3, the DNA is TGTGCCAGCAGCTTCTACAGGGCGGCCTACGAGCAGTACTTC.

The chain carries TRBV19 and TRBJ2-7; a possible D gene is TRBD2 (5 bases). V gave up 8 bases and J gave up 6 bases, with 17 bases separating them. In germline, CDR1 is LNHDA, CDR2 SQIVND (reference sequence). The CDR3 contains 13 residues. The CDR3, as DNA: TGTGCCAGTGGGGAGAGGGCCACCCGCGAGCAGTACTTC. This gives the protein CASGERATREQYF.

In its sample, this clonotype was seen a few times. The chain carries TRBV10-1 and TRBJ2-2; D assignment may be TRBD1 or TRBD2 (6 bases each). The CDR3 has 16 amino acids. With 0 bases removed from V and 3 bases from J, the gap between germline ends came to 11 bases. CDR1 is WNHNN, CDR2 SYGVQD, per germline (reference sequence). CDR3 bases: TGCGCCAGCAGTGAGTCGAGAGGGGGGTACACCGGGGAGCTGTTTTTT. This sequence encodes CASSESRGGYTGELFF.

The chain uses TRBV20-1 and TRBJ2-7, with D possibly matching TRBD1 (6 bases). Trimming took off 6 bases at V and 4 bases at J, with 22 bases between the two ends. In germline, CDR1 is DFQATT, CDR2 SNEGSKA (reference sequence). This CDR3 has 15 amino acids. For the CDR3, the DNA is TGCAGTGCCAGTAGCTGGGGGCGCGGTGATTACGAGCAGTACTTC. Its protein is CSASSWGRGDYEQYF.

This clonotype came up many times. The V and J genes are TRBV9 and TRBJ1-4; tentative D call: TRBD1 (6 bases). The CDR3 has 13 amino acids. Germline assignment: CDR1 SGDLS and CDR2 YYNGEE. Trimming cost V 0 bases and J 7 bases, with 7 bases left between them. CDR3 coding DNA: TGTGCCAGCAGCGTAGGGACAGTTGAAAAACTGTTTTTT. Translated: CASSVGTVEKLFF.